Listed here is a single T cell receptor (beta chain). Its cognate antigen is unknown. Sequencing was performed with immunoSEQ multiplex PCR; in TCRdb, only in-frame clones are kept and a portion is missing. This table has about 2.1 million clones, about 92% appearing once. The data are from a study of shared clonotypes between healthy human individuals. About the study: Donors consisted of two women and a few men between 18 and 49. Findings of the study overall: With few donors, the genetic and exposure-history diversity represented was limited.

CD45RO negativity and positive selection for CCR7 defined naive CD8 cells, a population that excluded terminally differentiated effector memory CD45RA+ cells. V shed 4 bases, J shed 3 bases, and the junction held 3 bases outside the gene matches. The CDR3 runs to 14 residues. Germline V gene sequence: CDR1 ENHRY, CDR2 SYGVKD. Sample: naive CD8+ T cells from PBMCs. This sequence was found in a man between 18 and 29 years old in good health. Some clones in this sample may be carry-over from other donors' samples. The chain links TRBV10-3 to TRBJ2-3, with 8 positions matching TRBD2. CDR3 sequence reads: CAISAKRGTDTQYF. The DNA for the CDR3 is TGTGCCATCAGTGCTAAGCGGGGGACAGATACGCAGTATTTT.